This T cell receptor (beta chain) was recorded in a study of shared clonotypes between healthy human individuals. Study as a whole: Each donor's CD8 memory used one plate, CD8 naive two, each CD4 subset three.

The DNA input per sorted-subset replicate PCR was roughly 0.2 ug, corresponding to some 30,000 T cell genomes. Repertoires were generated with immunoSEQ multiplex PCR, while TCRdb's copy carries only in-frame clones and drops some. In the table there are about 1 million clones, 60% to 80% of which are singletons. Study-wide results and caveats: Rarefaction showed that sequencing of sorted subsets was incomplete (despite large depth).

This clone has only one observation. As yet, its antigen is unknown. Other DNA sequences in the same sample also yield this CDR3. It was into CD45RA+ naive and CD45RA-negative memory subsets that the CD4+ cells were split. Trimming shortened V by 2 bases and J by 3 bases, and 10 bases separated the two germline ends. The germline CDR1 and CDR2 sequences are MNHNS and SASEGT. The CDR3 length is 14 residues. The clonotype originates from a man aged 18 to 29 in good health. Sample: memory CD4+ T cells sorted from blood. Specified subset: CD45RA-negative fraction. This chain links TRBV6-1 with TRBJ2-5; the D is unclear. CDR3 DNA: TGTGCCAGCAGTGAATATGGCGGTGAAGAGACCCAGTACTTC. Translated, it gives CASSEYGGEETQYF.